These T cell receptor beta chains were read from a single sample in a study of T cell repertoires in cytomegalovirus infection. No cognate antigen is known for these TCRs. Via MiXCR, TCRdb re-called the reads, giving one row per CDR3 protein. The repertoire holds roughly 920,000 distinct CDR3 sequences, roughly 30% seen once, with around 15% in the top ten. Specimen: cultured CD8+ T cells from PBMCs, collected from culture after CMV antigen stimulation. The receptors shown here come from a human donor in good health (CMV status not recorded). Some clones in this sample may be carry-over from other donors' samples. Both conserved end residues are part of each CDR3. A D gene is named only where the DNA matches it firmly. Clone size is stated in some rows and not others, as once, few, many or a class when expanded.

clone_size: once; d_call: TRBD2; j_call: TRBJ2-3; v_call: TRBV4-2; cdr3_aa: CASSQDGTSGLIDTQYF; cdr3_nt: TGTGCCAGCAGCCAAGATGGAACTAGCGGTTTGATAGATACGCAGTATTTT
clone_size: -; d_call: -; j_call: TRBJ1-2; v_call: TRBV4-1; cdr3_aa: CASSPKADGAAGYTF; cdr3_nt: TGCGCCAGCAGCCCCAAGGCTGACGGTGCCGCGGGCTACACCTTC
clone_size: many; d_call: -; j_call: TRBJ2-2; v_call: TRBV7-6; cdr3_aa: CASSGGTANTGELFF; cdr3_nt: TGTGCCAGCAGCGGCGGGACAGCGAACACCGGGGAGCTGTTTTTT
clone_size: -; d_call: TRBD1; j_call: TRBJ1-2; v_call: TRBV18; cdr3_aa: CASSPDRTGGYTF; cdr3_nt: TGTGCCAGCTCACCGGACAGGACAGGAGGCTACACCTTC
clone_size: -; d_call: -; j_call: TRBJ2-7; v_call: TRBV2; cdr3_aa: CASEASLSYEQYF; cdr3_nt: TGTGCCAGCGAGGCAAGTCTCTCCTACGAGCAGTACTTC
clone_size: -; d_call: -; j_call: TRBJ2-7; v_call: TRBV7-1; cdr3_aa: CTSSGELGQLYEQYF; cdr3_nt: TGTACCAGCAGCGGGGAGCTGGGACAGCTCTACGAGCAGTACTTC
clone_size: -; d_call: TRBD1; j_call: TRBJ1-1; v_call: TRBV7-6; cdr3_aa: CASSPRGQGNTEAFF; cdr3_nt: TGTGCCAGCAGCCCAAGGGGACAGGGGAACACTGAAGCTTTCTTT
clone_size: -; d_call: TRBD2; j_call: TRBJ2-5; v_call: TRBV29-1; cdr3_aa: CSVEDPLGTSGGETQYF; cdr3_nt: TGCAGCGTTGAAGACCCCTTAGGGACTAGCGGGGGAGAGACCCAGTACTTC
clone_size: few; d_call: TRBD2; j_call: TRBJ2-5; v_call: TRBV19; cdr3_aa: CASNLAGGDQETQYF; cdr3_nt: TGTGCCAGTAACCTAGCGGGGGGCGACCAAGAGACCCAGTACTTC
clone_size: many; d_call: -; j_call: TRBJ1-2; v_call: TRBV4-1; cdr3_aa: CASSPPQGRNINYGYTF; cdr3_nt: TGCGCCAGCAGCCCCCCTCAGGGGAGAAACATTAACTATGGCTACACCTTC
clone_size: -; d_call: -; j_call: TRBJ2-3; v_call: TRBV27; cdr3_aa: CASSLYRGARDTQYF; cdr3_nt: TGTGCCAGCAGTTTATACCGGGGGGCCAGAGATACGCAGTATTTT
clone_size: -; d_call: -; j_call: TRBJ2-7; v_call: TRBV27; cdr3_aa: CASSTGIRNEQYF; cdr3_nt: TGTGCCAGCAGTACAGGGATCCGGAACGAGCAGTACTTC
clone_size: many; d_call: TRBD1; j_call: TRBJ2-3; v_call: TRBV11-3; cdr3_aa: CASSRWDQGVTQYF; cdr3_nt: TGTGCCAGCAGCCGATGGGACCAGGGGGTTACGCAGTATTTT
clone_size: few; d_call: -; j_call: TRBJ2-5; v_call: TRBV7-9; cdr3_aa: CASSFAIEGTSEYF; cdr3_nt: TGTGCCAGCAGCTTTGCCATTGAAGGGACCTCGGAGTACTTC
clone_size: few; d_call: -; j_call: TRBJ1-6; v_call: TRBV27; cdr3_aa: CASSLSPGSYVDSPLHF; cdr3_nt: TGTGCCAGCAGTCTCTCCCCCGGCTCTTATGTCGATTCACCCCTCCACTTT
clone_size: -; d_call: TRBD2; j_call: TRBJ2-1; v_call: TRBV5-4; cdr3_aa: CASSYNGGSSYNEQFF; cdr3_nt: TGTGCCAGCAGCTATAACGGGGGGTCTTCCTACAATGAGCAGTTCTTC
clone_size: few; d_call: TRBD1; j_call: TRBJ1-1; v_call: TRBV6-1; cdr3_aa: CASYGQGGTEAFF; cdr3_nt: TGTGCCAGTTACGGACAGGGTGGGACTGAAGCTTTCTTT
clone_size: -; d_call: TRBD1; j_call: TRBJ1-1; v_call: TRBV11-2; cdr3_aa: CASSLVSMTSPRTGMGGLNTEAFF; cdr3_nt: TGTGCCAGCAGCTTAGTATCCATGACTTCCCCCCGGACAGGGATGGGAGGGTTGAACACTGAAGCTTTCTTT
clone_size: -; d_call: TRBD1; j_call: TRBJ2-1; v_call: TRBV5-1; cdr3_aa: CASSFTGTGVRYEQFF; cdr3_nt: TGCGCCAGCAGCTTTACCGGGACAGGGGTTCGTTATGAGCAGTTCTTC
clone_size: -; d_call: TRBD2; j_call: TRBJ2-1; v_call: TRBV6-6; cdr3_aa: CASSYLGTSGEIYNEQFF; cdr3_nt: TGTGCCAGCAGTTACTTAGGGACTAGCGGGGAGATCTACAATGAGCAGTTCTTC
clone_size: -; d_call: -; j_call: TRBJ1-1; v_call: TRBV6-2/TRBV6-3; cdr3_aa: CASGKPLSNTEAFF; cdr3_nt: TGTGCCAGCGGAAAACCACTATCGAACACTGAAGCTTTCTTT
clone_size: few; d_call: -; j_call: TRBJ2-2; v_call: TRBV12-3/TRBV12-4; cdr3_aa: CASWFTSHGELFF; cdr3_nt: TGTGCCAGCTGGTTCACTTCGCACGGGGAGCTGTTTTTT
clone_size: -; d_call: -; j_call: TRBJ1-4; v_call: TRBV6-1; cdr3_aa: CASRDRSRQGGNEKLFF; cdr3_nt: TGTGCCAGCAGAGACCGATCGAGGCAGGGAGGAAATGAAAAACTGTTTTTT
clone_size: few; d_call: -; j_call: TRBJ2-1; v_call: TRBV11-3; cdr3_aa: CASSLGESYYNEQFF; cdr3_nt: TGTGCCAGCAGCTTAGGAGAGTCGTACTACAATGAGCAGTTCTTC
clone_size: many; d_call: TRBD2; j_call: TRBJ2-5; v_call: TRBV6-6; cdr3_aa: CASSYSITSGGYQETQYF; cdr3_nt: TGTGCCAGCAGTTACTCGATAACTAGCGGGGGGTACCAAGAGACCCAGTACTTC
clone_size: many; d_call: TRBD1; j_call: TRBJ1-2; v_call: TRBV7-8; cdr3_aa: CASSRPRTGPNYGYTF; cdr3_nt: TGTGCCAGCAGCCGGCCTAGGACAGGGCCTAACTATGGCTACACCTTC
clone_size: -; d_call: TRBD1; j_call: TRBJ1-6; v_call: TRBV6-1; cdr3_aa: CASSEDSGQGYSPLHF; cdr3_nt: TGTGCCAGCAGTGAAGATTCCGGACAGGGGTATTCACCCCTCCACTTT
clone_size: -; d_call: TRBD1; j_call: TRBJ2-1; v_call: TRBV20-1; cdr3_aa: CSARDLLETGGSRYNEQFF; cdr3_nt: TGCAGTGCTAGAGATCTATTAGAGACAGGGGGATCCCGATACAATGAGCAGTTCTTC